The present entry profiles one T cell receptor (beta chain) with its context. It lacks a known antigen. Base-call qualities are not available, and no considerably larger clone is one nucleotide away. The sample is drawn from a study of T cells in localized non-small cell lung cancer (TCRdb year 2020). Some background on the complete study: T cell repertoires of 236 early-stage NSCLC patients were analyzed, with tumors being compared against uninvolved tumor-adjacent lungs. The cohort was made up of roughly 250 treatment-naive NSCLC patients whose localized lung tumors had been resected. Of the NSCLC patients, roughly 130 were male and around 99 were female, and the mean age was around 70 years. Broad study findings and their caveats: Since the design was exploratory, TCR variables were selected using unadjusted p-values with no false-discovery rate correction. A median of about 53 of the top 100 tumor clones were detected in paired uninvolved adjacent lung, and 25 to 35 of these tumor clones were also found among the top 100 clones of the paired uninvolved adjacent lung. Multi-region tumor sequencing was not performed, so intratumor heterogeneity could not be excluded. Uninvolved tumor-adjacent lung showed the highest T cell clonality, higher than tumor, which suggests more focused antigenic responses in the adjacent lung. Higher T cell density in blood was associated with longer overall survival, whereas higher clonality in adjacent lung was associated with shorter survival.

At diagnosis, peripheral blood, uninvolved tumor-adjacent lung and tumor were collected and stored as a combination of fresh-frozen and FFPE material. For TCR repertoire profiling, the blood samples were analyzed as peripheral blood mononuclear cells. V gives up 4 bases and J gives up 7 bases, and the segment between their germline ends measures 13 bases. The CDR3 sequence holds 13 residues, the cysteine and phenylalanine included. Of all the DNA, just the CDR3 is kept, 39 bases in frame from base 1. The germline V gene (reference sequence) provides CDR1 SEHNR and CDR2 FQNEAQ. The immunoSEQ Assay was used to sequence TCR beta CDR3 regions from DNA. Per the original workflow: T cell density was computed as TCR beta template counts normalized to usable DNA estimated by amplifying housekeeping genes. The preseqR package was used to estimate richness by extrapolating to 400,000 templates for PBMC samples and to 120,000 templates for tissue samples. Clonality was defined as one minus Pielou's evenness. Differential abundance testing on productive amino-acid clonotypes, with a minimum total count of 5 and an alpha of 0.1, was used to identify tissue-enriched TCRs. The Jaccard Index and the Morisita Overlap Index were used to measure repertoire overlap between compartments. GLIPH grouped TCR beta CDR3s together with public tetramer-defined viral CDR3s, and a viral motif had to include at least three viral sequences and also show V-gene enrichment. TCRdb took this table from immuneACCESS and kept in-frame rearrangements with V and J called. Such tables lack part of the clones; where checked against another copy, unresolved V genes explain under half of the gap, and the rest is unexplained. V and J calls and clone size come straight from that table; D and trimming were deduced from the DNA. The sample contains tens of thousands of clones, roughly 88% of them found a single time. Nearly 2% of the sample comes from the top ten.

The sequences come from peripheral blood, collected before any cancer treatment. This receptor was identified in a woman aged 40-69 years with stage I lung adenocarcinoma. Recombination linked TRBV7-9 to TRBJ1-1; TRBD1 is a possible D gene, resting on 6 matching bases. This receptor has the CDR3 CASSSDRTVEAFF. The DNA is as follows: TGTGCCAGCAGCTCAGATAGGACAGTTGAAGCTTTCTTT.